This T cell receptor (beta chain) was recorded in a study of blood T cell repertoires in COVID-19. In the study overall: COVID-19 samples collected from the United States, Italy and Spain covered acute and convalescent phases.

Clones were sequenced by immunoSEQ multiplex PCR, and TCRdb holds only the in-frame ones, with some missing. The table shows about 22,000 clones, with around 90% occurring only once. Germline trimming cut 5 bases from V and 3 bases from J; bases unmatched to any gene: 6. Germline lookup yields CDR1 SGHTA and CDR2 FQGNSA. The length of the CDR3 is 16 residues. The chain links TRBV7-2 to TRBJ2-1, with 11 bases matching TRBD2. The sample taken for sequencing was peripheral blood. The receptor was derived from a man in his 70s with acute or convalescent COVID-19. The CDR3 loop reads CASSHTSGGFYNEQFF. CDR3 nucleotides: TGTGCCAGCAGCCATACTAGCGGGGGCTTCTACAATGAGCAGTTCTTC.